The T cell receptor beta chain described here comes from a study of shared clonotypes between healthy human individuals. Study context: Every donor yielded three CD4 naive, three CD4 memory, two CD8 naive and one CD8 memory plate. Points from the study as a whole: Tissue TCR repertoires likely differ from these blood-only repertoires.

Generated by immunoSEQ multiplex PCR, the TCRdb table keeps only in-frame clones and is missing some. The profile shows 2 million to 2.5 million clones, approximately 90% of them singletons. To note about this clone: Its antigen is undetermined.

Germline CDR1 reads SGHVS; CDR2 reads FQNEAQ. Losses at the gene ends were 5 bases for V and 5 bases for J; bases not matched to a gene: 11. The CDR3 extends over 15 amino acids. This receptor was taken from a man aged 18 to 30 in good health. Some clones in this sample may be carry-over from other donors' samples. Sequencing was done on a sample of naive CD4+ T cells from PBMCs. Regarding subset: CD45RA+ positively selected. The chain links TRBV7-8 to TRBJ2-7; 8 positions agree with TRBD1. CDR3 sequence (DNA): TGTGCCAGCAGCACAAAGATGACAGGGGTCAACGAGCAGTACTTC. It is translated as CASSTKMTGVNEQYF.